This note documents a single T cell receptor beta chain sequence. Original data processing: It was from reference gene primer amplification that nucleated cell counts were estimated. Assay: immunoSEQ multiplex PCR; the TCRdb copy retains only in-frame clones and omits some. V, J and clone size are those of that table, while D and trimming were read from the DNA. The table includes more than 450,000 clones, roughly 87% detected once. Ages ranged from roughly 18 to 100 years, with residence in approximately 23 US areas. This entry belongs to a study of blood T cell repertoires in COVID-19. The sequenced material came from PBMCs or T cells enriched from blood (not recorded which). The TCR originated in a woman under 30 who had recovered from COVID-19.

The CDR3 protein is CASSSPGAENTEAFF. CDR3 DNA: TGTGCCAGCAGCTCTCCAGGGGCCGAGAACACTGAAGCTTTCTTT. The rearrangement joins TRBV7-9 to TRBJ1-1, with a weak D call TRBD1 (6 bases). The CDR3 is made up of 15 amino acids. Trimming took off 4 bases at V and 1 base at J, with 13 bases between the two ends. Germline CDR1 is SEHNR and CDR2 is FQNEAQ (reference sequence).